These 19 T cell receptor beta chains originate from one sample sequenced in a study of blood T cell repertoires in COVID-19 (dated by TCRdb to about 2020). Library preparation employed the immunoSEQ multiplex PCR assay. TCRdb's version of the immuneACCESS table is confined to in-frame rearrangements and falls short of the full clone set. An unresolved V gene accounts for under half of the shortfall where checked; the remainder is of unknown origin. The sample table shows under 20,000 clones, and more than 80% are seen once. Approximately 4% of the sample belongs to the ten largest clones. The source material was peripheral blood. Receptors were obtained from a woman aged 45 to 65 with active COVID-19.

The J gene is TRBJ2-1, the V gene TRBV4-1, with 7 bases aligning to TRBD2. CDR1 MGHRA and CDR2 YSYEKL come from the germline V gene. The V and J ends lost 4 bases and 5 bases, in that order; junction bases with no gene match: 14. This CDR3 comprises 17 residues. The CDR3 here is CASSLGGAASGHNEQFF. CDR3 bases: TGCGCCAGCAGCCTCGGCGGGGCTGCTAGCGGTCACAATGAGCAGTTCTTC.

The chain couples TRBV25-1 to TRBJ2-6, with 8 bases identical to TRBD1. V was pared by 5 bases and J by 1 base, with 1 base of the junction left unmatched. The CDR3 has 15 residues. Germline values: CDR1 MGHDK, CDR2 SYGVNS. The CDR3 sequence is CASSRQGSGANVLTF. CDR3 coding DNA: TGTGCCAGCAGTAGACAGGGGTCTGGGGCCAACGTCCTGACTTTC.

The chain links TRBV7-9 to TRBJ2-3, with D possibly TRBD2 on 6 matching bases. Deletions cut 9 bases from V and 0 bases from J, with 16 bases between. Germline-derived CDR1 and CDR2 are SEHNR and FQNEAQ (reference sequence). CDR3 size: 15 residues. The CDR3 is CASTRVSGSTDTQYF. CDR3 DNA: TGTGCCAGTACCCGGGTTAGCGGTAGCACAGATACGCAGTATTTT.

The chain carries TRBV6-6 and TRBJ2-1; possibly TRBD2 for D (5 bases). The CDR3 spans 14 residues. CDR1 is MNHNY, CDR2 SVGAGI, per germline (reference sequence). V was trimmed by 5 bases and J by 6 bases, leaving 14 bases between them. The CDR3 is CASSPRTGGNEQFF. In DNA form, the CDR3 reads TGTGCCAGCAGTCCTCGGACTGGAGGCAATGAGCAGTTCTTC.

J is TRBJ2-7 and V is TRBV5-1; the match to TRBD1 covers 8 bases. CDR3 length: 14 amino acids. The V segment lost 0 bases and the J segment 2 bases; nucleotides outside the gene matches: 1. Per the germline V gene, CDR1 is SGHRS and CDR2 is YFSETQ. In DNA, the CDR3 is TGCGCCAGCAGCTTGGAGACAGGGGCCTACGAGCAGTACTTC. The encoded protein is CASSLETGAYEQYF.

The chain recombines TRBV5-1 with TRBJ1-1; TRBD1 agrees at 7 bases. CDR3 length: 16 amino acids. The J segment lost 3 bases and the V segment lost 4 bases, leaving 12 bases of the junction unmatched. Germline V gene data show CDR1 as SGHRS and CDR2 as YFSETQ. Here the CDR3 DNA reads TGCGCCAGCAGCCTACAGGACAGGAAGGGGTACACTGAAGCTTTCTTT. Its protein product is CASSLQDRKGYTEAFF.

The chain combines TRBV7-9 with TRBJ2-7, with D possibly TRBD2 on 5 matching bases. This CDR3 is built from 13 residues. The V gene's germline CDR1 is SEHNR and CDR2 FQNEAQ (reference sequence). V was shortened by 5 bases and J by 6 bases, with 14 bases between the two germline ends. CDR3 in DNA: TGTGCCAGCAGCCCCGCCGCGGGTGGCGAGCAGTACTTC. It is translated as CASSPAAGGEQYF. Full variable domain (outside the CDR3, taken from reference TRBV7-9 and TRBJ2-7): DTGVSQNPRHKITKRGQNVTFRCDPISEHNRLYWYRQTLGQGPEFLTYFQNEAQLEKSRLLSDRFSAERPKGSFSTLEIQRTEQGDSAMYLCASSPAAGGEQYFGPGTRLTVT.

This chain connects TRBV6-6 to TRBJ1-1, with TRBD1 matching over 12 bases. CDR3 length: 17 amino acids. Trimming removed 5 bases from V and 4 bases from J; junction bases left unmatched: 11. CDR1 is MNHNY and CDR2 is SVGAGI in the germline V gene (reference sequence). CDR3 sequence: CASSRWPGQGAVTEAFF. In nucleotides, the CDR3 is TGTGCCAGCAGTCGATGGCCGGGACAGGGGGCAGTCACTGAAGCTTTCTTT.

The chain recombines TRBV28 with TRBJ1-4, with TRBD1 matching 7 bases. From germline, CDR1 is MDHEN and CDR2 SYDVKM. This CDR3 is 13 amino acids long. V lost 11 bases and J lost 1; bases outside the gene matches: 4. CDR3 sequence: CAGRQGTNEKLFF. The CDR3, as DNA: TGTGCCGGGAGACAGGGAACTAATGAAAAACTGTTTTTT.

This chain uses TRBV3-1 (or the pseudogene TRBV3-2) with TRBJ1-5; perhaps TRBD1 as D (6 bases). The CDR3 extends over 16 amino acids. V lost 1 base and J lost 6, with 16 bases in between. CDR1 and CDR2 (germline): LGHDT, YNNKEL (reference sequence). This CDR3 is CASSQAPGGGSQPQHF. As DNA, the CDR3 is TGTGCCAGCAGCCAAGCCCCCGGGGGGGGCTCTCAGCCCCAGCATTTT.

The chain uses TRBV5-1 and TRBJ2-3; no clear D. Germline V gene sequence: CDR1 SGHRS, CDR2 YFSETQ. The CDR3 is 15 amino acids. The V gene lost 0 bases and the J gene lost 0 bases, with 8 bases spanning the gap. CDR3 sequence (DNA): TGCGCCAGCAGCTTGGATGGGCCTAGCACAGATACGCAGTATTTT. The encoded protein is CASSLDGPSTDTQYF. The variable domain in full, with the rest retrieved from reference TRBV5-1 and TRBJ2-3, is KAGVTQTPRYLIKTRGQQVTLSCSPISGHRSVSWYQQTPGQGLQFLFEYFSETQRNKGNFPGRFSGRQFSNSRSEMNVSTLELGDSALYLCASSLDGPSTDTQYFGPGTRLTVL.

The chain is built from TRBV28 and TRBJ2-7; D gene ambiguous. Trimming left V 6 bases short and J 3 bases short, with 9 bases between. The CDR3 totals 12 residues. Per the germline V gene, CDR1 is MDHEN and CDR2 is SYDVKM. The CDR3 bases are TGTGCCAGCAGCCTGACTGACTACGAGCAGTACTTC. It specifies CASSLTDYEQYF. Together with reference TRBV28 and TRBJ2-7, the CDR3 gives the full variable domain: DVKVTQSSRYLVKRTGEKVFLECVQDMDHENMFWYRQDPGLGLRLIYFSYDVKMKEKGDIPEGYSVSREKKERFSLILESASTNQTSMYLCASSLTDYEQYFGPGTRLTVT.

This chain joins TRBV7-8 and TRBJ2-3, with 7 nucleotides matching TRBD2. Trimming cost V 4 bases and J 2 bases; bases outside gene matches: 9. Germline V gene sequence: CDR1 SGHVS, CDR2 FQNEAQ. The CDR3 has 16 amino acids. The CDR3 DNA is TGTGCCAGCAGCTCCGGGAGGATGGACACCACAGATACGCAGTATTTT. This gives the protein CASSSGRMDTTDTQYF.

V gene TRBV5-1 combines with J gene TRBJ2-3, with TRBD2 matching over 12 bases. There are 17 residues in the CDR3. V lost 0 bases to trimming and J lost 4 bases; unmatched junction nucleotides: 6. Per germline, CDR1 SGHRS and CDR2 YFSETQ. CDR3 DNA sequence: TGCGCCAGCAGCTTGGAGAGACTAGCGGGAGAACCAGATACGCAGTATTTT. Amino acid sequence: CASSLERLAGEPDTQYF. The full variable domain, with the rest looked up from reference TRBV5-1 and TRBJ2-3, is KAGVTQTPRYLIKTRGQQVTLSCSPISGHRSVSWYQQTPGQGLQFLFEYFSETQRNKGNFPGRFSGRQFSNSRSEMNVSTLELGDSALYLCASSLERLAGEPDTQYFGPGTRLTVL.

The chain carries TRBV7-2 and TRBJ1-2; 10 bases are a match to TRBD1. Per germline, CDR1 SGHTA and CDR2 FQGNSA. The CDR3 runs to 15 residues. The V and J ends lost 6 bases and 4 bases, in that order; junction bases with no gene match: 8. CDR3: CASRPDRGRSYGYTF. The CDR3, as DNA: TGTGCCAGCAGGCCTGACAGGGGGCGCAGCTATGGCTACACCTTC.

V gene TRBV9 combines with J gene TRBJ2-2, with 7 nucleotides matching TRBD1. V lost 1 base, J lost 4 bases, and 4 bases stayed unmatched. Per germline, CDR1 SGDLS and CDR2 YYNGEE. The CDR3 has 15 amino acids. As DNA, the CDR3 is TGTGCCAGCAGCGTAACCGGGACAGCCACCGGGGAGCTGTTTTTT. It translates to CASSVTGTATGELFF.

The chain's CDR3 is CATSDRGYLDTQYF. CDR3 DNA sequence: TGTGCCACCAGTGATCGCGGTTACTTGGATACGCAGTATTTT. The chain recombines TRBV24-1 with TRBJ2-3; no definite D call. Per the germline V gene, CDR1 is KGHDR and CDR2 is SFDVKD. V gave up 3 bases and J gave up 6 bases, with 12 bases separating them. CDR3 length: 14 residues.

This chain uses TRBV5-1 with TRBJ2-3; no clear D gene. V was trimmed by 5 bases and J by 3 bases, leaving 13 bases between them. The CDR3 consists of 14 residues. Germline loops: CDR1 SGHRS, CDR2 YFSETQ. Here the CDR3 DNA reads TGCGCCAGCAGGGCCGGAGCTGTAACAGATACGCAGTATTTT. As protein: CASRAGAVTDTQYF.

The rearrangement uses TRBV2 and TRBJ2-7; 8 bases agree with TRBD2. Germline lookup yields CDR1 SNHLY and CDR2 FYNNEI. The CDR3 is 13 amino acids. The J segment lost 5 bases and the V segment lost 11 bases, leaving 11 bases of the junction unmatched. In nucleotides, the CDR3 is TGTGCCTGCCCGGGACTAGGGACCCACGAGCAGTACTTC. Protein: CACPGLGTHEQYF.